What follows are 32 T cell receptor beta chains derived from one specimen sequenced in a study of CD8+CD57+ T cells in acquired aplastic anemia. CDR3 and TCR beta VDJ profiling relied on genomic DNA as the template. TCRdb itself ran the reads through MiXCR, one entry per CDR3 protein. The repertoire holds about 270,000 distinct CDR3 sequences, with roughly 50% as singletons. The sample was sorted CD4+, CD8+, or CD8+CD57+ T cells (not recorded which) from PBMCs. The receptors here all came from a human donor with severe aplastic anemia or a healthy control (not recorded which).

The rearrangement links TRBV2 to TRBJ1-5; a weak D match, TRBD1 (6 bases). Germline V gene data show CDR1 as SNHLY and CDR2 as FYNNEI. The CDR3 totals 16 residues. Trimming stripped 4 bases from V and 2 bases from J, with 15 bases between. CDR3 bases: TGTGCCAGCAGTGCGGAGTCAGGGGAAGGCAATCAGCCCCAGCATTTT. It codes for CASSAESGEGNQPQHF. Based on the CDR3 plus reference TRBV2 and TRBJ1-5, the full variable domain is EPEVTQTPSHQVTQMGQEVILRCVPISNHLYFYWYRQILGQKVEFLVSFYNNEISEKSEIFDDQFSVERPDGSNFTLKIRSTKLEDSAMYFCASSAESGEGNQPQHFGDGTRLSIL.

The chain links TRBV19 to TRBJ2-1; D is ambiguous. The V end lost 2 bases, the J end lost 10 bases, and 9 bases lay between the germline ends. This CDR3 has 12 residues. The germline V gene has CDR1 LNHDA and CDR2 SQIVND (reference sequence). The CDR3 is CASSISLREQFF. The DNA of the CDR3 is TGTGCCAGTAGTATATCGTTACGCGAGCAGTTCTTC.

The sample holds many counts of this clonotype. The genes are TRBV11-2 and TRBJ1-2; D is unclear. CDR3 length: 14 amino acids. V was clipped by 0 bases and J by 6 bases, with 11 bases between them. Germline V gene sequence: CDR1 SGHAT, CDR2 FQNNGV. The CDR3 coding sequence is TGTGCCAGCAGCTTAGATGATAGGTCCCATGGCTACACCTTC. As protein: CASSLDDRSHGYTF.

The sample holds a few counts of this clonotype. J is TRBJ1-4 and V is TRBV2; D possibly corresponds to TRBD1 (6 bases). The germline CDR1 and CDR2 sequences are SNHLY and FYNNEI. The CDR3 extends over 13 amino acids. Trimming cost V 7 bases and J 11 bases, with 17 bases left between them. The CDR3 coding sequence is TGTGCCAGCATCAAGGAACAGGGTGCGAAACTGTTTTTT. It translates to CASIKEQGAKLFF.

The rearrangement links TRBV7-9 to TRBJ2-3, with a tentative D call TRBD2 (5 bases). The CDR3 is 14 amino acids. The germline CDR1 and CDR2 sequences are SEHNR and FQNEAQ (reference sequence). V lost 4 bases and J 6 bases, leaving 14 bases between the germline ends. CDR3 region: CASSSGIASDTQYF. The CDR3 region has the DNA TGTGCCAGCAGCTCCGGGATCGCCTCCGATACGCAGTATTTT.

The gene calls are TRBV7-8 and TRBJ2-6; no definite D call. Between the trimmed V and J ends, which lost 4 bases and 0 bases, there was a span of 16 bases. Germline-derived CDR1 and CDR2 are SGHVS and FQNEAQ. The CDR3 spans 18 residues. The CDR3 protein is CASSSFRVGRSGANVLTF. CDR3 sequence (DNA): TGTGCCAGCAGCTCCTTCCGTGTGGGTCGCTCTGGGGCCAACGTCCTGACTTTC.

This clonotype was seen repeatedly, ten times or more. This chain joins TRBV7-9 and TRBJ1-1; a weak D match, TRBD1 (5 bases). CDR3 length: 15 residues. CDR1 and CDR2 (germline): SEHNR, FQNEAQ (reference sequence). The V and J ends lost 5 bases and 5 bases respectively, with 18 bases between them. CDR3 in DNA: TGTGCCAGCAGCGTCCAAGGGGCGCAAGGAACTGAAGCTTTCTTT. Its translation is CASSVQGAQGTEAFF.

This chain uses TRBV29-1 with TRBJ2-7; 8 positions match TRBD1. Trimming removed 7 bases from V and 4 bases from J; junction bases left unmatched: 9. Germline CDR1 SQVTM, CDR2 ANQGSEA. The CDR3 consists of 13 residues. This CDR3 reads CSAQTGAAYEQYF. CDR3 DNA sequence: TGCAGCGCGCAGACAGGGGCGGCGTACGAGCAGTACTTC.

V gene TRBV20-1 combines with J gene TRBJ2-5, with 7 bases that match TRBD2. Trimming cost V 6 bases and J 7 bases; bases outside gene matches: 11. CDR1 is DFQATT, CDR2 SNEGSKA, per germline (reference sequence). The CDR3 loop spans 13 amino acids. The CDR3 is CSALGGELGTQYF. In DNA form, the CDR3 reads TGCAGTGCGCTGGGGGGGGAGCTGGGGACCCAGTACTTC.

The chain carries TRBV19 and TRBJ2-7; D uncertain. Germline loops: CDR1 LNHDA, CDR2 SQIVND (reference sequence). The V and J ends lost 1 base and 9 bases respectively, with 13 bases between them. The CDR3 totals 13 residues. CDR3: CASSIAGNGLQYF. The CDR3 nucleotides are TGTGCCAGTAGTATAGCGGGTAACGGTTTGCAGTACTTC. The whole variable domain, remainder taken from reference TRBV19 and TRBJ2-7, is DGGITQSPKYLFRKEGQNVTLSCEQNLNHDAMYWYRQDPGQGLRLIYYSQIVNDFQKGDIAEGYSVSREKKESFPLTVTSAQKNPTAFYLCASSIAGNGLQYFGPGTRLTVT.

This clonotype showed up just once. The chain couples TRBV7-2 to TRBJ2-5, with 11 positions matching TRBD2. V was pared by 1 base and J by 3 bases, with 13 bases of the junction left unmatched. The CDR3 sequence is 19 residues long. Germline V gene sequence: CDR1 SGHTA, CDR2 FQGNSA. DNA for the CDR3: TGTGCCAGCAGCTTAGGTCGTCGACTAGCGGGGAGACAAAAAGAGACCCAGTACTTC. Translated: CASSLGRRLAGRQKETQYF.

A remark on this clonotype: One end of the junction does not line up with germline, which may come from a read error. V usage is TRBV5-5 and J usage is TRBJ2-7; D possibly uses TRBD1 or TRBD2 (6 bases each). Germline V gene lookup returns CDR1 SGHKS and CDR2 YYEKEE (reference sequence). This CDR3 has 13 amino acids. The DNA of the CDR3 is TGCGCCAGCAGCTTGGTTATAGGGGGGGAGCAGTACTTC. This gives the protein CASSLVIGGEQYF.

The chain is built from TRBV7-8 and TRBJ2-5; 8 bases line up with TRBD2. Trimming took 1 base from V and 2 from J; bases not matched to a gene: 3. The CDR3 consists of 15 residues. Germline V CDR1 and CDR2: SGHVS, FQNEAQ. As DNA, the CDR3 is TGTGCCAGCAGCTTAGTAGCGGGACTACAAGAGACCCAGTACTTC. It is translated as CASSLVAGLQETQYF. Using reference TRBV7-8 and TRBJ2-5 for the parts outside the CDR3, the full variable domain is GAGVSQSPRYKVAKRGQDVALRCDPISGHVSLFWYQQALGQGPEFLTYFQNEAQLDKSGLPSDRFFAERPEGSVSTLKIQRTQQEDSAVYLCASSLVAGLQETQYFGPGTRLLVL.

The rearrangement joins TRBV6-5 to TRBJ2-3; TRBD1 might be the D (7 bases). This CDR3 is built from 15 residues. V lost 3 bases to trimming and J lost 6 bases, with 16 bases between them. Per germline, CDR1 MNHEY and CDR2 SVGAGI. The CDR3, as DNA: TGTGCCAGCAGTTATCAGGGGGGACCCTCGGATACGCAGTATTTT. It yields the protein CASSYQGGPSDTQYF.

The chain uses TRBV19 and TRBJ2-7; D is ambiguous. Per the germline V gene, CDR1 is LNHDA and CDR2 is SQIVND (reference sequence). Trimming took 3 bases from V and 0 from J, leaving 12 bases between them. CDR3 length equals 15 residues. The CDR3 sequence is CASSIGVSSSYEQYF. The CDR3 nucleotides are TGTGCCAGTAGTATTGGGGTTTCTAGCTCCTACGAGCAGTACTTC.

This clonotype was observed a single time. The chain couples TRBV12-3 or TRBV12-4 to TRBJ1-1; D unclear. CDR3 length: 13 amino acids. Trimming took off 5 bases at V and 2 bases at J, with 9 bases between the two ends. The CDR3 here is CASSRKRNTEAFF. CDR3 nucleotide sequence: TGTGCCAGCAGTCGAAAGAGAAACACTGAAGCTTTCTTT.

This chain joins TRBV2 and TRBJ2-3, with D possibly TRBD2 on 5 matching bases. V lost 6 bases to trimming and J lost 2 bases, with 12 bases between them. The CDR3 extends over 14 amino acids. Germline V lookup: CDR1 SNHLY, CDR2 FYNNEI. CDR3 sequence: CASSVDYLTDTQYF. The CDR3 region has the DNA TGTGCCAGCAGCGTTGACTACCTCACAGATACGCAGTATTTT.

The J gene is TRBJ1-5, the V gene TRBV5-5, with D possibly TRBD1 on 5 matching bases. This CDR3 is built from 14 residues. Germline lookup yields CDR1 SGHKS and CDR2 YYEKEE (reference sequence). Between the trimmed V and J ends, which lost 2 bases and 14 bases, there was a span of 20 bases. This CDR3 reads CASSFQGPSSYEHF. The CDR3 nucleotides are TGTGCCAGCAGCTTTCAGGGTCCGAGCTCCTACGAGCATTTT.

CDR3 sequence: CASSQGDRLRSGANVLTF. In DNA form, the CDR3 reads TGTGCCAGCAGCCAGGGGGACAGGCTGAGGTCTGGGGCCAACGTCCTGACTTTC. The rearrangement links TRBV7-3 to TRBJ2-6; 8 nucleotides match TRBD1. Germline CDR1 and CDR2: SGHTA and FQGTGA. The CDR3 sequence is 18 residues long. The trim removed 5 bases at V and 1 base at J, leaving 10 bases unmatched.

This chain connects TRBV7-8 to TRBJ1-2, with TRBD1 as a possible D gene (5 bases). Deletions cut 0 bases from V and 7 bases from J, with 6 bases between. The CDR3 is made up of 12 amino acids. Germline CDR1 reads SGHVS; CDR2 reads FQNEAQ. In DNA, the CDR3 is TGTGCCAGCAGCTTAGCTGGGGGTGGCTACACCTTC. As protein: CASSLAGGGYTF.

This clonotype was recorded a few times. This chain uses TRBV18 with TRBJ1-2; D gene ambiguous. This CDR3 has 11 amino acids. Germline CDR1 is KGHSH and CDR2 is LQKENI. V lost 3 bases and J 6 bases, leaving 5 bases between the germline ends. The CDR3 DNA is TGTGCCAGCTCACCTATGGATGGCTACACCTTC. This encodes CASSPMDGYTF.

The rearrangement joins TRBV4-3 to TRBJ2-3, with D perhaps TRBD1 (5 bases). Germline V gives CDR1 LGHNA, CDR2 YSLEER. V was clipped by 0 bases and J by 6 bases, with 16 bases between them. The CDR3 length is 16 residues. CDR3 sequence (DNA): TGCGCCAGCAGCCAAGATACCACAGGAGCAGGCGATACGCAGTATTTT. This sequence encodes CASSQDTTGAGDTQYF.

The gene calls are TRBV14 and TRBJ1-1; TRBD1 matches at 7 bases. The germline V gene encodes CDR1 SGHDN and CDR2 FVKESK. Trimming at V came to 1 base and at J to 5 bases, leaving 19 bases not matched to a gene. The CDR3 contains 19 residues. DNA of the CDR3: TGTGCCAGCAGCCAAGGGGAGACTGGACAGGCCCCTTTGAGGACTGAAGCTTTCTTT. This translates into CASSQGETGQAPLRTEAFF.

Many counts were recorded for this clonotype. One end of the junction fails to match germline, which may point to a read error. V gene TRBV2 combines with J gene TRBJ1-2, with no clear D. CDR3 length: 11 residues. Germline loops: CDR1 SNHLY, CDR2 FYNNEI. The CDR3 here is CASSERGRVAF. CDR3 coding DNA: TGTGCCAGCAGTGAAAGAGGTAGAGTCGCCTTC.

The rearrangement uses TRBV19 and TRBJ1-2; D might be TRBD1 (6 bases). The CDR3 runs 16 residues. CDR1 and CDR2 from the germline V gene are LNHDA and SQIVND (reference sequence). V was pared by 3 bases and J by 0 bases, with 14 bases between. DNA of the CDR3: TGTGCCAGTAGTATCCGACAGGAGACGGCTAACTATGGCTACACCTTC. Encoded protein: CASSIRQETANYGYTF. The variable domain in full, completed from reference TRBV19 and TRBJ1-2, reads DGGITQSPKYLFRKEGQNVTLSCEQNLNHDAMYWYRQDPGQGLRLIYYSQIVNDFQKGDIAEGYSVSREKKESFPLTVTSAQKNPTAFYLCASSIRQETANYGYTFGSGTRLTVV.

V gene TRBV20-1 combines with J gene TRBJ1-5; D is undetermined. The CDR3 extends over 12 amino acids. Trimming removed 5 bases from V and 1 base from J, with 6 bases in between. Looked up from germline, CDR1 is DFQATT and CDR2 is SNEGSKA (reference sequence). CDR3 in amino acids: CSAGGSNQPQHF. The CDR3 nucleotides read TGCAGTGCTGGAGGGAGCAATCAGCCCCAGCATTTT.

The chain employs TRBV30 and TRBJ2-6; TRBD2 might be the D (6 bases). Germline V gene lookup returns CDR1 GTSNPN and CDR2 SVGIG (reference sequence). With 3 bases removed from V and 0 bases from J, the gap between germline ends came to 9 bases. This CDR3 is built from 15 residues. The CDR3 nucleotides are TGTGCCTGGAGCGGGGGAGCCTCTGGGGCCAACGTCCTGACTTTC. This sequence encodes CAWSGGASGANVLTF.

This clonotype was counted at least ten times. J is TRBJ1-3 and V is TRBV7-9; unclear D gene. V gave up 5 bases and J gave up 0 bases, with 14 bases separating them. The CDR3 is made up of 16 amino acids. Germline V lookup: CDR1 SEHNR, CDR2 FQNEAQ (reference sequence). The CDR3 DNA follows: TGTGCCAGCAGCGCACTTTCAAAGCCCTCTGGAAACACCATATATTTT. Translating gives CASSALSKPSGNTIYF.

This clonotype was seen ten or more times. This rearrangement joins TRBV5-1 to TRBJ2-1; 11 bases are a match to TRBD2. This CDR3 has 17 residues. V dropped 4 bases and J dropped 2; count of bases not matched to a gene: 8. Germline assignment: CDR1 SGHRS and CDR2 YFSETQ. CDR3 in amino acids: CASSPHSSGGTYNEQFF. For the CDR3, the DNA is TGCGCCAGCAGCCCCCACTCTAGCGGGGGGACCTACAATGAGCAGTTCTTC.

This clonotype appeared once. CDR3 residues: CSARLGNRETQYF. In DNA, the CDR3 is TGCAGTGCTAGACTCGGGAATCGAGAGACCCAGTACTTC. The chain carries TRBV20-1 and TRBJ2-5; D is possibly TRBD2 (5 bases). Germline assignment: CDR1 DFQATT and CDR2 SNEGSKA (reference sequence). This CDR3 comprises 13 residues. V lost 2 bases and J 4 bases, leaving 11 bases between the germline ends.

The rearrangement uses TRBV10-2 and TRBJ2-5; TRBD2 aligns across 9 bases. Germline CDR1 and CDR2: WSHSY and SAAADI. The CDR3 loop spans 15 amino acids. V trimming: 5 bases; J trimming: 4 bases; junction bases outside the gene matches: 8. CDR3: CASSSGTSFIETQYF. In DNA, the CDR3 is TGCGCCAGCAGTTCCGGGACTAGCTTTATAGAGACCCAGTACTTC.

This clonotype was seen more than once but under ten times. The rearrangement links TRBV24-1 to TRBJ2-1, with D tentatively TRBD1 (6 bases). The V end lost 7 bases, the J end lost 0 bases, and 18 bases lay between the germline ends. CDR1 and CDR2 (germline): KGHDR, SFDVKD. There are 17 residues in the CDR3. The CDR3 coding sequence is TGTGCCACCAGCAGCCCGGGACAACCGAGCTCCTACAATGAGCAGTTCTTC. This sequence encodes CATSSPGQPSSYNEQFF.